This T cell receptor beta chain was sequenced for a study of blood T cell repertoires in COVID-19. Study at large: The cDNA or gDNA used as material had been derived from T cells, B-cell-depleted T cells, or PBMCs.

There are 14 residues in the CDR3. The V end was cut by 2 bases, the J end by 7 bases, with 12 bases between. Looked up from germline, CDR1 is LGHDT and CDR2 is YNNKEL (reference sequence). The Seattle patients joined while their infection was active and were tracked longitudinally afterward. TCRdb's table, derived via immunoSEQ multiplex PCR, lists solely in-frame clones and lacks some. The sample holds under 450,000 clones, around 88% seen once. This clonotype was sampled from a woman in her fifties or sixties with COVID-19, enrolled during active disease. Sequences were obtained from peripheral blood. V is TRBV3-1 (or the pseudogene TRBV3-2) and J is TRBJ2-1; weak D call: TRBD2 (6 bases). CDR3 protein: CASSQSAAGNEQFF. The CDR3 coding sequence is TGTGCCAGCAGCCAATCGGCTGCGGGGAATGAGCAGTTCTTC.